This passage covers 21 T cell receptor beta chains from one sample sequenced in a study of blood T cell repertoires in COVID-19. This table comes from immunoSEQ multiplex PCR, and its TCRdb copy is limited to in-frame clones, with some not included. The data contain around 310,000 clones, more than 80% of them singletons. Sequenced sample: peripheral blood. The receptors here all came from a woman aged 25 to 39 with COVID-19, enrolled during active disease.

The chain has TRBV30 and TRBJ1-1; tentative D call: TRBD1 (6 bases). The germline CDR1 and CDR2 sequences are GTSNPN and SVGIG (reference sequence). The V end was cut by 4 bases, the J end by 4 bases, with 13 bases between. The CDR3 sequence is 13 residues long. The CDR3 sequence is CAWNGGSGTEAFF. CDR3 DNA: TGTGCCTGGAATGGGGGCTCGGGCACTGAAGCTTTCTTT.

CDR3 DNA sequence: TGCGCCAGCAGCCAAGTCCACACCCCTAGGGGTACCTACGAGCAGTACTTC. This encodes CASSQVHTPRGTYEQYF. This chain uses TRBV4-1 with TRBJ2-7; D perhaps matches TRBD1 (5 bases). CDR3 length: 17 amino acids. The V end lost 1 base, the J end lost 2 bases, and 18 bases lay between the germline ends. In germline, CDR1 is MGHRA, CDR2 YSYEKL.

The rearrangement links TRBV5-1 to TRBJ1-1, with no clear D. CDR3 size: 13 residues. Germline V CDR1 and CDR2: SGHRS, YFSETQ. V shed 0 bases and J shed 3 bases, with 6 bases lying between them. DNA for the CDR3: TGCGCCAGCAGCTTGGGTAGTTACACTGAAGCTTTCTTT. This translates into CASSLGSYTEAFF. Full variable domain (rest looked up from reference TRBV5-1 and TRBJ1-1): KAGVTQTPRYLIKTRGQQVTLSCSPISGHRSVSWYQQTPGQGLQFLFEYFSETQRNKGNFPGRFSGRQFSNSRSEMNVSTLELGDSALYLCASSLGSYTEAFFGQGTRLTVV.

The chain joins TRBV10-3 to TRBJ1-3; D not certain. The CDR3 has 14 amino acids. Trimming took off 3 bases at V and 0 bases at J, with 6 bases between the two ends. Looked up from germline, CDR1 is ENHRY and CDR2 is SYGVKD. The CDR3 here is CAISDANSGNTIYF. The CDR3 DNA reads TGTGCCATCAGTGACGCTAACTCTGGAAACACCATATATTTT.

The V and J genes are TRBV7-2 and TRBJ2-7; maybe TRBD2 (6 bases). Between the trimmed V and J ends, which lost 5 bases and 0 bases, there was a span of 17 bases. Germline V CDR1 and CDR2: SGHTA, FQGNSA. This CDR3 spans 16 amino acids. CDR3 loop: CASSNRGYPPSYEQYF. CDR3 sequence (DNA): TGTGCCAGCAGCAATCGGGGGTACCCGCCCTCCTACGAGCAGTACTTC.

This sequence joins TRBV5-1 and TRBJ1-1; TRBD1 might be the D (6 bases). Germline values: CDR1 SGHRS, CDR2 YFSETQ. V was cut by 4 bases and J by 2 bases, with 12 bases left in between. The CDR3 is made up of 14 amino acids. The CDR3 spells CASSTLQGNTEAFF. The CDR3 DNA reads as TGCGCCAGCAGCACACTACAGGGAAACACTGAAGCTTTCTTT.

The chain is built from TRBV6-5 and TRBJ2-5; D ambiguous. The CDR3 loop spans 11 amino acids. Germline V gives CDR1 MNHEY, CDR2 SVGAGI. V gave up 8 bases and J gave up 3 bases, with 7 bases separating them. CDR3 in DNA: TGTGCCAGCTCCCCAAAAGAGACCCAGTACTTC. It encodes CASSPKETQYF.

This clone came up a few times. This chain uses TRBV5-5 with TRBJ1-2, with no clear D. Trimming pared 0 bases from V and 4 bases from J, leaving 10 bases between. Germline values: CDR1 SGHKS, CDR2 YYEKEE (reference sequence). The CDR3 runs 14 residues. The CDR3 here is CASSLEFRLYGYTF. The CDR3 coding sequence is TGTGCCAGCAGCTTGGAATTCAGGCTCTATGGCTACACCTTC.

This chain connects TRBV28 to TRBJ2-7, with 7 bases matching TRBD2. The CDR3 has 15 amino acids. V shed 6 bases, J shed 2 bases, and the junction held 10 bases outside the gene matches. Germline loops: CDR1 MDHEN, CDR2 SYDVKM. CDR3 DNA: TGTGCCAGCAGACCATGGGGGGGAGAGACCTACGAGCAGTACTTC. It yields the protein CASRPWGGETYEQYF.

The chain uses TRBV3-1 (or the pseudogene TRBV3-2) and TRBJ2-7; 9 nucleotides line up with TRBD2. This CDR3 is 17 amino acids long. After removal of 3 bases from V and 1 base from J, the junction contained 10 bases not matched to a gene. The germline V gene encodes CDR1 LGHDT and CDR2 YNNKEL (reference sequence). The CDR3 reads CASSQPASSGVSYEQYF. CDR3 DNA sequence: TGTGCCAGCAGCCAGCCCGCTTCTAGCGGGGTGTCCTACGAGCAGTACTTC.

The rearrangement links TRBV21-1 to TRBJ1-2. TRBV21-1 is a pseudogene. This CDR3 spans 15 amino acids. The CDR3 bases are TGTGCCAGCAGCAGGGGGGACCGGCTTTGCTATGGCTACACCTTC. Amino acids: CASSRGDRLCYGYTF.

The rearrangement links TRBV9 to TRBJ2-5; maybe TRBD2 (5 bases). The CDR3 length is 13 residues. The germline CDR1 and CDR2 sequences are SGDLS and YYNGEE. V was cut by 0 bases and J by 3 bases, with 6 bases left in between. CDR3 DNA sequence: TGTGCCAGCAGCGTAGCGGGGAAAGAGACCCAGTACTTC. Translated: CASSVAGKETQYF. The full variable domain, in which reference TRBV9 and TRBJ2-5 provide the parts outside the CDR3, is DSGVTQTPKHLITATGQRVTLRCSPRSGDLSVYWYQQSLDQGLQFLIQYYNGEERAKGNILERFSAQQFPDLHSELNLSSLELGDSALYFCASSVAGKETQYFGPGTRLLVL.

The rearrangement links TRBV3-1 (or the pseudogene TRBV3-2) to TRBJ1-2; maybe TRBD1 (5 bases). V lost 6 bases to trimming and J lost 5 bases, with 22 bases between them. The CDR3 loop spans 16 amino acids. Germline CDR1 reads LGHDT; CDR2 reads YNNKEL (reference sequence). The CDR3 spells CASSPSQALPPYGYTF. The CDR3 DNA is TGTGCCAGCAGTCCCTCACAGGCACTTCCCCCATATGGCTACACCTTC.

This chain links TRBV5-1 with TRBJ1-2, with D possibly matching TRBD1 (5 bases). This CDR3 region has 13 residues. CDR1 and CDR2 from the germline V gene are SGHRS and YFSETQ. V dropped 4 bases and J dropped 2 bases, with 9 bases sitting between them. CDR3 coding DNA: TGCGCCAGCAGCCAAGGGGTCAACTATGGCTACACCTTC. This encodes CASSQGVNYGYTF.

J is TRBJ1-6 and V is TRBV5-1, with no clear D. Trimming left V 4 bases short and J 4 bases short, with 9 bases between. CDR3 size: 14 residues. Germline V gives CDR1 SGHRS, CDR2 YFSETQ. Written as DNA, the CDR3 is TGCGCCAGCAGCGCTGACACTTATAATTCACCCCTCCACTTT. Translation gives CASSADTYNSPLHF.

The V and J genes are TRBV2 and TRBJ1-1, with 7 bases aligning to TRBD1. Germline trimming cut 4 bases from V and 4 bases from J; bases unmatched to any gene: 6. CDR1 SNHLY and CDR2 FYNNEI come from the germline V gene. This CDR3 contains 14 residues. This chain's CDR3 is CASSAEGAGTEAFF. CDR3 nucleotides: TGTGCCAGCAGTGCCGAGGGGGCTGGCACTGAAGCTTTCTTT.

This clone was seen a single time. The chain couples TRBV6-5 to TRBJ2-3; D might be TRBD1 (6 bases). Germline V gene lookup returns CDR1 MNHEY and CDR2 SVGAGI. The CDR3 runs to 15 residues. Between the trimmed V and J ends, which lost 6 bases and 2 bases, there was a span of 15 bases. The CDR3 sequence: CASSTGQPYTDTQYF. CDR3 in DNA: TGTGCCAGCAGCACGGGACAACCGTACACAGATACGCAGTATTTT.

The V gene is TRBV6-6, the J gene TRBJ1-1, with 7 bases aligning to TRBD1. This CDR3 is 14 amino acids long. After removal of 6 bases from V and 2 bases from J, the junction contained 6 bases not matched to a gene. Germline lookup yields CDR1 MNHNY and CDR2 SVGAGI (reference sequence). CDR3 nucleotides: TGTGCCAGCAGAACAGGGGCCCCAAACACTGAAGCTTTCTTT. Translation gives CASRTGAPNTEAFF.

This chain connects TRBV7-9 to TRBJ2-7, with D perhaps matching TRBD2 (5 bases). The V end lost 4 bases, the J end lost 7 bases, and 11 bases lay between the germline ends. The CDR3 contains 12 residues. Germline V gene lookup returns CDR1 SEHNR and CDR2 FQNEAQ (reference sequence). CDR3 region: CASSSEGREQYF. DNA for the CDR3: TGTGCCAGCAGCTCAGAGGGTCGGGAGCAGTACTTC. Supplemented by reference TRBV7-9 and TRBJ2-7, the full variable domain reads DTGVSQNPRHKITKRGQNVTFRCDPISEHNRLYWYRQTLGQGPEFLTYFQNEAQLEKSRLLSDRFSAERPKGSFSTLEIQRTEQGDSAMYLCASSSEGREQYFGPGTRLTVT.

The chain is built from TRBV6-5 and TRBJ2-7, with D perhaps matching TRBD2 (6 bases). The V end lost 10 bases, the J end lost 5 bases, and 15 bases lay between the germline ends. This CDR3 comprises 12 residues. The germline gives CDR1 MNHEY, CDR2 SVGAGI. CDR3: CAIGGVLDEQYF. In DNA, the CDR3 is TGTGCCATTGGCGGGGTTTTGGACGAGCAGTACTTC.

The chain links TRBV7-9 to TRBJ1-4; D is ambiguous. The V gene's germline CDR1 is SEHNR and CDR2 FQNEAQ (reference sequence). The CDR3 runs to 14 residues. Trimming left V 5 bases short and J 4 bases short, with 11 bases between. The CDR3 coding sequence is TGTGCCAGCAGCGCGAAGGGAGGTAATGAAAAACTGTTTTTT. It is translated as CASSAKGGNEKLFF.